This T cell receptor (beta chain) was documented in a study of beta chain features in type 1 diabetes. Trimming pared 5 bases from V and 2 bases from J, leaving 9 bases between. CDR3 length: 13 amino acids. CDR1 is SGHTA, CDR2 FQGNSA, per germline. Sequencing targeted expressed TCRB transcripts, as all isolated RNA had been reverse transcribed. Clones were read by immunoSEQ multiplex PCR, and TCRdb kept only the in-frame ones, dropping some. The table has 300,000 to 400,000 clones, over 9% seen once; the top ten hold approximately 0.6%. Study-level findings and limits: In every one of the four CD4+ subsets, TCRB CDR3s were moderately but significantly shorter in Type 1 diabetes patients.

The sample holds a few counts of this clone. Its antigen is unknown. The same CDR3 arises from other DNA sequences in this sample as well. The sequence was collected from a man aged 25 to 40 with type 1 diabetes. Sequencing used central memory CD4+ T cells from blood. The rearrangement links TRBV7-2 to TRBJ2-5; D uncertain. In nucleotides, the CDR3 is TGTGCCAGCAGCCCTCTCGCACAAGAGACCCAGTACTTC. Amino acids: CASSPLAQETQYF.